What follows is one T cell receptor (beta chain) and its context. Its matching antigen is unknown. This entry is derived from a study of cytomegalovirus exposure and HLA in healthy donors. The wider study: The use of the same platform for the roughly 110 validation repertoires and the 600 to 700 first-cohort repertoires was reported by a later analysis. Findings of the study overall: There were some public TCRs occurring in many donors, but most TCR sequences were rare. The tendency of first-cohort TCR clusters to co-occur in the roughly 110 validation repertoires was the finding of a later analysis. The listing of 150 to 200 TCR beta chains classed them as cytomegalovirus-associated.

Looked up from germline, CDR1 is SGHTA and CDR2 is FQGTGA. This CDR3 is built from 15 residues. J was trimmed by 8 bases and V by 5 bases; bases with no gene match: 9. The table came from immunoSEQ multiplex PCR; TCRdb's copy has only in-frame clones and leaves some out. The sample has roughly 250,000 clones, 75% to 90% seen once; the top ten hold 0.95% to 1.5%. Sequenced: PBMCs. The chain couples TRBV7-3 to TRBJ2-1; 10 bases fit TRBD2. The sequence derives from a woman aged 25 to 39 in good health and CMV-seropositive. The CDR3 region has the DNA TGTGCCAGCAGCGCCGCTAGCGGGAGCGTCTATGAGCAGTTCTTC. Protein sequence: CASSAASGSVYEQFF.